Reported below is one T cell receptor beta chain. This clonotype has more than one count but fewer than ten. Its antigen remains unidentified. Qualities for individual bases were not recorded, and no much larger clone is one base off. The record originates from a study of human T cells and chemical hapten exposure (dated by TCRdb to about 2021). Concerning the study at large: For sensitization, 2% DPC in acetone was applied to a roughly 2 cm by roughly 2 cm area of upper inner arm skin. In alopecia patients, the study followed how the peripheral blood TCR repertoire changed in vivo over primary and secondary sensitization to diphenylcyclopropenone (DPC), a hapten. Alopecia areata with under or over 50% scalp involvement, alopecia totalis and alopecia universalis were represented in the patient cohort, which was mostly female. Under 30 alopecia patients gave blood for TCR sequencing at one to four time points (pre-sensitization, 2, 6 and 24 weeks). Libraries were pooled for sequencing, and per-sample TCR yields varied mainly because of small differences in library volumes within the pool. Patients additionally received weekly therapeutic DPC doses to the scalp throughout the approximately 24-week study period. Blood samples were taken from patients before sensitization (week 0) and at 2, 6 and about 24 weeks after DPC sensitization. Patch tests used Finn chambers with 0.01% DPC on the upper back, scored after 6 days by International Contact Dermatitis Research Group standards.

V is pared back by 4 bases and J by 1 base, with 7 bases lying between the germline termini. CDR1 is given as ENHRY and CDR2 as SYGVKD, both from the germline V gene. The CDR3 measures 13 amino acids from cysteine to phenylalanine. Kept here is only the CDR3 DNA, which spans 39 bases and is read in frame from base 1. The investigation overall reported the following: The number of PT1 expanded TCRs positively correlated with patch test score, significant at thresholds 8, 16 and 32 but not 4. Expanded TCRs formed significantly more large CDR3 similarity clusters than pre-sensitization or healthy control sets, consistent with antigen-driven responses. After repeated subsampling, the strength of the expansion versus patch-test correlation and the threshold at which it became significant changed. The number of TCRs above 1 in 1000 frequency did not change with DPC sensitization; there was no evidence of global repertoire structure alterations. Because all patients had alopecia, a presumed autoimmune disease, the immune response of the patients might differ from that of healthy individuals.

The sample's time point label, decoded: pre-sensitization, week 0. The treatment or condition label corresponds to: therapeutic diphenylcyclopropenone sensitization with weekly scalp DPC. At each patch-test visit, blood was drawn before the patch test was applied. Eligible patients were aged 18 to 70, diagnosed with alopecia, deemed suitable for DPC therapy, and excluded if pregnant. Total RNA was extracted from unfractionated whole blood collected in Tempus Blood RNA tubes. Library creation used RACE. The instrument was a NextSeq 500. Library preparation attached unique molecular identifiers to individual cDNA molecules for quantitative, reproducible TCR counting. From each blood RNA sample, both TCR alpha and TCR beta chains were sequenced. In the source study's methods: The median number of TCRs per sample was 95,638, ranging from roughly 20,000 to 700,000. V, J and CDR3 annotation of the TCR reads was carried out using the Decombinator software suite. For the PS versus PT1 abundance plots, all samples were subsampled to the same number of TCRs (28,000). Expanded TCRs were defined as absent before sensitization and observed at least eight times at the 2-week time point. TCRdb applied fastp at Q25 and MiXCR to the public reads, then kept only in-frame beta chains. Rows matching on CDR3 protein sequence are summarized as one entry with the most common DNA and genes. The V and J calls were not made by the authors but by TCRdb's processing. Within this sample are approximately 320,000 distinct CDR3 sequences, with around 5.5% of them counted one time only. The ten largest clones represent over 6.5% of the sample.

This TCR was sampled from a woman in her late teens or twenties with alopecia areata. Some clones in this sample may be carry-over from other donors' samples. This chain is built from TRBV10-3 and TRBJ1-1; the D gene identity is not certain. Sample: whole blood, taken in connection with sensitization to the hapten diphenylcyclopropenone (DPC). The DNA sequence is given as TGTGCCATCAGTGTAGACGGGAACACTGAAGCTTTCTTT. Translated, it gives CAISVDGNTEAFF.